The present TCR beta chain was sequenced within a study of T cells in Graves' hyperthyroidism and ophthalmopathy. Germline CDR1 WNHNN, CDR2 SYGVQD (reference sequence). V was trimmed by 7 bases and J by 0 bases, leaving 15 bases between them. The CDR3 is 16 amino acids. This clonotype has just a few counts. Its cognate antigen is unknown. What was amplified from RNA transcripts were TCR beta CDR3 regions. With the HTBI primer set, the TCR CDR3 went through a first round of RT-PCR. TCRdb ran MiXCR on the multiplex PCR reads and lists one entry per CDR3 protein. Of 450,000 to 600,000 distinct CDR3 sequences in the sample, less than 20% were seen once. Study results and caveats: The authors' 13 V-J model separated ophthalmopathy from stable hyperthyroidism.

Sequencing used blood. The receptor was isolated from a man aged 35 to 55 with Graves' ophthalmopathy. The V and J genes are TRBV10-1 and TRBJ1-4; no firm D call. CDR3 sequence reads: CASNGRRLATNEKLFF. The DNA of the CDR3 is TGCGCCAGCAATGGACGGAGACTTGCAACTAATGAAAAACTGTTTTTT.